This TCR beta chain was found in a study of T-cell memory formation after mild COVID-19. Turning to the study itself: In these data, TCR clusters were largely donor specific. Study-wide findings and caveats: CD4+ clones that contracted lay mainly in CM and EM; CD8+ ones lay in EMRA. Later expanders leaned CD4+, whereas clones that contracted between day 15 and 85 were balanced CD4/CD8.

It was 5'RACE with constant-segment primers that produced the TCR alpha and TCR beta cDNA libraries, which carried sample barcodes and UMIs. Using its own MiXCR run on the 5' RACE reads, TCRdb lists one record per CDR3 protein. The data contain 150,000 or so distinct CDR3 sequences, 13% to 15% of them singletons. There are a few counts of this clonotype. Its specificity is unknown. The sequence derives from an adult woman who had mild COVID-19 (a few samples of this study predate the infection). Cell type and time point are not known. Input material: PBMCs or a T cell subset sorted from them (not recorded which).

The CDR3 sequence: CASSPRLYNEQFF. The CDR3 region has the DNA TGTGCCAGCAGCCCGAGGCTGTACAATGAGCAGTTCTTC. V and J are TRBV7-9 and TRBJ2-1, with unresolved D. Germline V gene data show CDR1 as SEHNR and CDR2 as FQNEAQ (reference sequence). This CDR3 contains 13 residues. V gave up 5 bases and J gave up 4 bases, with 9 bases separating them.